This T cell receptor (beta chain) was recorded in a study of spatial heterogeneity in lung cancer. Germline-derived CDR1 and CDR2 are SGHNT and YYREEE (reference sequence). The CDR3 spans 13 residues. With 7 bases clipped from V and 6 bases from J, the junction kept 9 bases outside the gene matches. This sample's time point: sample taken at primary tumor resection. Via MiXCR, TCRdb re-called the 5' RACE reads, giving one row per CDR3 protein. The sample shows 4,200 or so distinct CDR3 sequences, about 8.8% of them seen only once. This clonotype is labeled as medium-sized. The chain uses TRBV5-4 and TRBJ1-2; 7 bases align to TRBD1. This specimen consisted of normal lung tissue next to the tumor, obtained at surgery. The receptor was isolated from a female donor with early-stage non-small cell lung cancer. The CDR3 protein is CASGRTGEDGYTF. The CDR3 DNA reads TGTGCCAGCGGCCGGACAGGAGAAGATGGCTACACCTTC.